Listed below are T cell receptor beta chains from one sample, sequenced in a study of cytomegalovirus exposure and HLA in healthy donors. The repertoire was sequenced with immunoSEQ multiplex PCR; TCRdb's copy has only in-frame clones and lacks some. The data show approximately 200,000 clones, with about 81% seen just once and 5.5% to 7% held by the top ten. The sequencing input was PBMCs. The source is a woman aged 45-65 years in good health and CMV-seropositive. Each CDR3 is given with its conserved first and last residue. A D gene is named only where the DNA matches it firmly. Only part of the rows carry a size: once, few, many, or a class if the clone is expanded.

.	TRBD1	TRBV5-4	TRBJ1-4	TGTGCCAGCAGCCGACAGGGGACCTCGGAAAAACTGTTTTTT	CASSRQGTSEKLFF
few	.	TRBV6-5	TRBJ1-4	TGTGCCAGCAGTACGGGCAGGGCACGGGAAAAACTGTTTTTT	CASSTGRAREKLFF
once	TRBD1	TRBV9	TRBJ1-2	TGTGCCAGCAGCGTAGGAGGACAGGTGGAGGATGGCGCCTTC	CASSVGGQVEDGAF
.	.	TRBV2	TRBJ1-1	TGTGCCAGCAGACGGTTAATGAACACTGAAGCTTTCTTT	CASRRLMNTEAFF
few	.	TRBV5-4	TRBJ2-7	TGTGCCAGCAGCTGGGGCCAACGTGAGCAGTACTTC	CASSWGQREQYF
.	TRBD1	TRBV5-6	TRBJ2-7	TGTGCCAGCACCTACAGGGGCGGTTACTACGAGCAGTACTTC	CASTYRGGYYEQYF
.	.	TRBV2	TRBJ2-3	TGTGCCAGCAGTGAAAAGCCAATGGACCGAGGATCGGGAAATACGCAGTATTTT	CASSEKPMDRGSGNTQYF
.	.	TRBV19	TRBJ2-7	TGTGCCAGTGCCCGCGGATCCTCCAGCGCCTCCTACGAGCAGTACTTC	CASARGSSSASYEQYF
.	.	TRBV15	TRBJ1-2	TGTGCCACCAGGACGGGGTCCTATGGCTACACCTTC	CATRTGSYGYTF
few	.	TRBV6-1	TRBJ2-7	TGTGCCAGCATGACGGACTCGAGGAGATTGGACGAGCAGTACTTC	CASMTDSRRLDEQYF
.	TRBD1	TRBV28	TRBJ1-5	TGTGCCAGCAGTTTATATTGGCGTCAGGGGGCCCTTGGCAATCAGCCCCAGCATTTT	CASSLYWRQGALGNQPQHF
once	.	TRBV7-6	TRBJ1-4	TGTGCCAGCAGCTTACGGGCAACTAATGAAAAACTGTTTTTT	CASSLRATNEKLFF
.	TRBD1	TRBV19	TRBJ2-4	TGTGCCAGTACCAGGGACAGGCCGACTCAACTGTACTTC	CASTRDRPTQLYF
.	.	TRBV18	TRBJ1-5	TGTGCCAGCTCATCGGGATCACCACAAAGCGGCAATCAGCCCCAGCATTTT	CASSSGSPQSGNQPQHF
.	.	TRBV27	TRBJ1-6	TGTGCCAGCAGTTTCTCCAGGGGTCGTGGTTCACCCCTCCACTTT	CASSFSRGRGSPLHF
few	TRBD1	TRBV28	TRBJ1-1	TGTGCCAGCAGTTTAGAGCGGACAGGGGACGCTTTCTTT	CASSLERTGDAFF
.	.	TRBV15	TRBJ2-5	TGTGCCACCAGCAGAGATGCAGGGAGGGAGACCCAGTACTTC	CATSRDAGRETQYF
few	.	TRBV19	TRBJ2-7	TGTGCCAGTCGTCTGGGGGCTGGTTACGAGCAGTACTTC	CASRLGAGYEQYF
.	.	TRBV10-1	TRBJ2-1	TGCGCCAGCAGCGGTTCTAATGAGCAGTTCTTC	CASSGSNEQFF
once	.	TRBV7-7	TRBJ2-3	TGTGCTAGCAGCTTGGGCCAGAGCACAGATACGCAGTATTTT	CASSLGQSTDTQYF
.	.	TRBV7-9	TRBJ2-7	TGTTCCAGCAGCTTCAACTACGAGCAGTACTTC	CSSSFNYEQYF
.	.	TRBV4-3	TRBJ2-6	TGCGCCAGCAGCCAAGGGACAGCCGACTCTGGGGCCAACGTCCTGACTTTC	CASSQGTADSGANVLTF
.	.	TRBV18	TRBJ2-2	TGTGCCAGCTCACCCGGGACAAAGAACACCGGGGAGCTGTTTTTT	CASSPGTKNTGELFF
.	TRBD1	TRBV5-8	TRBJ2-1	TGTGCCAGCAGCTTGGGGACAGGGGGCAATGCCTACAATGAGCAGTTCTTC	CASSLGTGGNAYNEQFF
.	TRBD2	TRBV30	TRBJ2-1	TGTGCCTGGAGTGTAGGGCTAACTAGCGGGAGGGGAGATGAGCAGTTCTTC	CAWSVGLTSGRGDEQFF
few	.	TRBV5-8	TRBJ1-2	TGTGCCAGCACCCGGGGCACAGGGCCGGGCTACACCTTC	CASTRGTGPGYTF
.	.	TRBV6-6	TRBJ1-1	TGTGCCAGCAGTCCATCGGGTAGCCGGGTGACTGAAGCTTTCTTT	CASSPSGSRVTEAFF
.	.	TRBV5-1	TRBJ2-5	TGCGCCAGCAGCTCCCAGGGGAATCAAGAGACCCAGTACTTC	CASSSQGNQETQYF
.	.	TRBV5-5	TRBJ2-7	TGTGCCAGCAGCTTGGGGGGAAATCTGGAGGACGAGCAGTACTTC	CASSLGGNLEDEQYF
.	TRBD2	TRBV10-3	TRBJ2-1	TGTGCCATCAGCCCCGGGACTACCACCTACAATGAGCAGTTCTTC	CAISPGTTTYNEQFF
.	.	TRBV27	TRBJ1-1	TGTGCCAGCAGTTTATCTCTAGGGGCCCCGAACACTGAAGCTTTCTTT	CASSLSLGAPNTEAFF
.	.	TRBV9	TRBJ1-4	TGTGCCAGCAGCGCAGGCCCCCCGGAGGGTGAAAAACTGTTTTTT	CASSAGPPEGEKLFF
.	TRBD1	TRBV23-1	TRBJ2-2	TGCGCCAGCAGTCAGGGACAGGGGGCCGGGGAGCTGTTTTTT	CASSQGQGAGELFF
.	TRBD1	TRBV6-1	TRBJ1-2	TGTGCCAGCAGTAGGGACAGATCGAACTATGGCTACACCTTC	CASSRDRSNYGYTF
.	.	TRBV21-1	TRBJ2-7	TGTGCCAGCAGCAAAGATCAGGGGGCTGGCGAGCAGTACTTC	CASSKDQGAGEQYF
.	.	TRBV28	TRBJ2-3	TGTGCCAGCACGTCGGGCACAGATACGCAGTATTTT	CASTSGTDTQYF
.	.	TRBV13	TRBJ2-7	TGTGCCAGCAGCACCTGGGGAGGGGGTACCTACGAGCAGTACTTC	CASSTWGGGTYEQYF
.	TRBD1	TRBV18	TRBJ2-6	TGTGCCAGCTCACCCCAACAGGGGGTTCTCTCTGGGGCCAACGTCCTGACTTTC	CASSPQQGVLSGANVLTF
.	TRBD1	TRBV19	TRBJ1-5	TGTGCCAGTAGTAATCGCGGACAGGGTAGCAATCAGCCCCAGCATTTT	CASSNRGQGSNQPQHF
.	TRBD1	TRBV28	TRBJ1-4	TGTGCCAGCAGCTTTTCGACAGGGGCTAATGAAAAACTGTTTTTT	CASSFSTGANEKLFF
.	TRBD1	TRBV7-9	TRBJ1-2	TGTTCCAGCAGCCTTAGCTTGACAGGGGCCTATGGCTACACCTTC	CSSSLSLTGAYGYTF
.	.	TRBV6-4	TRBJ2-3	TGTGCCAGCAGTGACTCGATGGCAGGGGCCCTGTCTAGCACAGATACGCAGTATTTT	CASSDSMAGALSSTDTQYF
.	.	TRBV29-1	TRBJ1-2	TGCAGCGTAGAAATCCTATATGGCTACACCTTC	CSVEILYGYTF
.	.	TRBV18	TRBJ1-1	TGTGCCAGCGGCACAGGGACGAACACTGAAGCTTTCTTT	CASGTGTNTEAFF
.	TRBD1	TRBV19	TRBJ1-4	TGTGCCAGTAGTATTATAGGACAGGGAGAGGAAAAACTGTTTTTT	CASSIIGQGEEKLFF
few	.	TRBV7-9	TRBJ2-3	TGTGCCAGCAGCTCAACAGATACGCAGTATTTT	CASSSTDTQYF
.	.	TRBV9	TRBJ2-2	TGTGCCAGCAGCGGAGCGGAACCCATAAACACCGGGGAGCTGTTTTTT	CASSGAEPINTGELFF
.	.	TRBV6-1	TRBJ2-3	TGTGCCAGCCCCGCACTGGGGCCCAGCACAGATACGCAGTATTTT	CASPALGPSTDTQYF